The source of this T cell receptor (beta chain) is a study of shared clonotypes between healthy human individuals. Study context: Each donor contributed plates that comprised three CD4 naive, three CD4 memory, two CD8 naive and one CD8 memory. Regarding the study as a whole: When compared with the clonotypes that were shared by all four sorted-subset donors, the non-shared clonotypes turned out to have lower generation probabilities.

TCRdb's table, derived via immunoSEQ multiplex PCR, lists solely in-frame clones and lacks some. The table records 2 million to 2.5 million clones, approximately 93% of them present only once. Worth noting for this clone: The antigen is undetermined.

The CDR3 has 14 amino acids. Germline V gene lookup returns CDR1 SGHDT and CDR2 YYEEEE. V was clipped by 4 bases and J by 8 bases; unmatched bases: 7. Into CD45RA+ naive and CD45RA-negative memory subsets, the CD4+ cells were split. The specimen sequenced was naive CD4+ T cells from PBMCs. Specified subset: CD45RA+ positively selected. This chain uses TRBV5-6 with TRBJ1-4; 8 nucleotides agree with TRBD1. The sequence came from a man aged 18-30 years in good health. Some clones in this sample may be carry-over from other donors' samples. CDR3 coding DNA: TGTGCCAGCAGCACTCGACAGGGGACAGAAAAACTGTTTTTT. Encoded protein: CASSTRQGTEKLFF.